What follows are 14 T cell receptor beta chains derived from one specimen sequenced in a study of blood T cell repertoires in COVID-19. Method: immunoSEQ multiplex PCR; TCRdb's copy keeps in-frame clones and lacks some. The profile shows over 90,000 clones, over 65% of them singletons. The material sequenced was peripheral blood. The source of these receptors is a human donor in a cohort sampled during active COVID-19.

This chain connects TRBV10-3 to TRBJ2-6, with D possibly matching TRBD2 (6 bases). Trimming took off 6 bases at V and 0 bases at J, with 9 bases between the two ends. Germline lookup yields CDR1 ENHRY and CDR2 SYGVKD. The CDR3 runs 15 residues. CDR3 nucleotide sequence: TGTGCCATCAGGGAGGGCCACTCTGGGGCCAACGTCCTGACTTTC. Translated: CAIREGHSGANVLTF.

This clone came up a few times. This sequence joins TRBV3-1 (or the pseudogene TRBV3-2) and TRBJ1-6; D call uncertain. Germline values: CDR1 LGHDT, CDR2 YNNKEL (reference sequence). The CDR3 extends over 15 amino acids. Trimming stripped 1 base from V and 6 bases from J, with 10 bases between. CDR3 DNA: TGTGCCAGCAGCCAAGGTAGCTTTCTTAATTCACCCCTCCACTTT. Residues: CASSQGSFLNSPLHF.

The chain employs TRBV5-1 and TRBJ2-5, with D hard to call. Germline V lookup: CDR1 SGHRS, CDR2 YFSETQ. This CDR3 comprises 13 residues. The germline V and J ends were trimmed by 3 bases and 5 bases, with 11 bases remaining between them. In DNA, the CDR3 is TGCGCCAGCAGCTCCCGGGTTGGCGAGACCCAGTACTTC. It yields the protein CASSSRVGETQYF.

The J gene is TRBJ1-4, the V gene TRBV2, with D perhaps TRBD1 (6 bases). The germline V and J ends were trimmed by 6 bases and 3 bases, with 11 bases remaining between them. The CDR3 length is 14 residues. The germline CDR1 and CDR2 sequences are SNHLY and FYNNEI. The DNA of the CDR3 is TGTGCCAGCAGGGAGACAGGCCCTAATGAAAAACTGTTTTTT. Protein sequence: CASRETGPNEKLFF.

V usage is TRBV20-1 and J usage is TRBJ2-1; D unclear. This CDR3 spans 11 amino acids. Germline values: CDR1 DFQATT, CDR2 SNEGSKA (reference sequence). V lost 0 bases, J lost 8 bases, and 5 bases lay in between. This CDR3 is CSARDIYEQFF. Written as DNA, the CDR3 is TGCAGTGCTAGAGATATTTATGAGCAGTTCTTC.

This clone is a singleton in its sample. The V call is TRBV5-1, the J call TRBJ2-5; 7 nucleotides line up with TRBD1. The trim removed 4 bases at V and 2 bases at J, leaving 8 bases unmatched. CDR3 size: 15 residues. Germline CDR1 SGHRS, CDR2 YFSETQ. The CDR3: CASSQTGDPQETQYF. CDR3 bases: TGCGCCAGCAGCCAAACAGGGGACCCTCAAGAGACCCAGTACTTC.

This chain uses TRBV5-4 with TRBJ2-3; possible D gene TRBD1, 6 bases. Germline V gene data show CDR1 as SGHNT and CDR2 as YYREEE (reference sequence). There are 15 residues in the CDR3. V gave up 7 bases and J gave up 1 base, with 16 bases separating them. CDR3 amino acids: CASSALGAGTDTQYF. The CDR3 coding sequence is TGTGCCAGCTCCGCTCTGGGGGCCGGCACAGATACGCAGTATTTT.

This CDR3 reads CASSSGGHEQYF. CDR3 nucleotide sequence: TGTGCCAGCAGTTCAGGGGGCCACGAGCAGTACTTC. The V gene is TRBV12-3 or TRBV12-4, the J gene TRBJ2-7, with 8 bases matching TRBD1. The CDR3 contains 12 residues. V shed 4 bases and J 5 bases; nucleotides not matched to a gene: 1.

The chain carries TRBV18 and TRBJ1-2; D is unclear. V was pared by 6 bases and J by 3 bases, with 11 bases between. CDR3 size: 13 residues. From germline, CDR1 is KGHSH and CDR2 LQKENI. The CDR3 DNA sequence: TGTGCCAGCTCCCCGGGTTCGGACTATGGCTACACCTTC. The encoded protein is CASSPGSDYGYTF.

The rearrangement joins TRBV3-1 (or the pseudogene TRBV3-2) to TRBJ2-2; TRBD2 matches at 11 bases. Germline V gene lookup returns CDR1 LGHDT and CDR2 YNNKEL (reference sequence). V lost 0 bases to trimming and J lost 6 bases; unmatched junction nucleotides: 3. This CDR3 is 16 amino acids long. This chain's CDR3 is CASSQDLAGGAGELFF. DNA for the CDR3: TGTGCCAGCAGCCAAGACCTAGCGGGGGGTGCCGGGGAGCTGTTTTTT.

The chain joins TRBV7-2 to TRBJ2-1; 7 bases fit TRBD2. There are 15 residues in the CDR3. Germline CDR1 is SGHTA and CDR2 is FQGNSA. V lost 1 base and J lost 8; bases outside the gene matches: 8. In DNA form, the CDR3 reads TGTGCCAGCAGCTTAGTGGCGGGGGAGAGTCATGAGCAGTTCTTC. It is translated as CASSLVAGESHEQFF.

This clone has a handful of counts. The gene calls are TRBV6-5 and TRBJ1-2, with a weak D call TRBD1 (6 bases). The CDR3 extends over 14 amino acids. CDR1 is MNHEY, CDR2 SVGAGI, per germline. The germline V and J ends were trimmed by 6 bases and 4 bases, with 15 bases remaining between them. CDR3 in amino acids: CASRSEGVVYGYTF. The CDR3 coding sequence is TGTGCCAGCAGGAGTGAGGGGGTCGTCTATGGCTACACCTTC.

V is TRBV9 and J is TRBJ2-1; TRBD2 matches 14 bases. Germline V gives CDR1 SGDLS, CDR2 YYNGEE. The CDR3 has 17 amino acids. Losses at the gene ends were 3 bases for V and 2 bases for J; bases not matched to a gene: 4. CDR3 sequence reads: CASSGLAGGRPYNEQFF. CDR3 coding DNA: TGTGCCAGCAGCGGACTAGCGGGGGGGCGGCCCTACAATGAGCAGTTCTTC.

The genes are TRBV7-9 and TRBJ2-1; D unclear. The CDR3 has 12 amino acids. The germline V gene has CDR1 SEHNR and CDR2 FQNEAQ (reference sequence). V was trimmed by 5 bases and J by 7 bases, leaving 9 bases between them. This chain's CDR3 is CASSRQVNEQFF. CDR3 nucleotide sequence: TGTGCCAGCAGCAGGCAGGTGAATGAGCAGTTCTTC.